This is a list of T cell receptor beta chains from one sample in a study of blood T cells in healthy people across ages. TCRdb independently ran MiXCR on the 5' RACE reads; one entry per CDR3 protein. The sample includes around 690,000 distinct CDR3 sequences, 45% to 65% of them seen just once. The sample taken for sequencing was blood. These receptor sequences come from a man aged 55 to 70 in good health. CDR3s include the opening cysteine and the closing phenylalanine or tryptophan. D genes are given only for firm matches. Not every row has a clone size; where given, it reads once, few, many or a size class.

NA,TRBV3-1,NA,TRBJ2-7,CASSPRSYYEQYF,TGTGCCAGCAGCCCGAGGAGTTACTACGAGCAGTACTTC
once,TRBV28,NA,TRBJ2-1,CASRGQGWQFF,TGTGCCAGCAGGGGACAAGGGTGGCAGTTCTTC
few,TRBV12-3/TRBV12-4,TRBD2,TRBJ2-3,CASSPRTSGVSTDTQYF,TGTGCCAGCAGTCCCCGGACTAGCGGGGTTAGCACAGATACGCAGTATTTT
NA,TRBV24-1,NA,TRBJ2-3,CATSEGRGTDTQYF,TGTGCCACCAGCGAAGGGCGAGGAACAGATACGCAGTATTTT
NA,TRBV5-1,TRBD1,TRBJ1-1,CASSIGTGGTEAFF,TGCGCCAGCAGCATAGGAACAGGGGGGACTGAAGCTTTCTTT
NA,TRBV11-2,NA,TRBJ2-7,CASSLVGDGSSYEQYF,TGTGCCAGCAGCCTTGTCGGGGACGGGAGCTCCTACGAGCAGTACTTC
NA,TRBV18,NA,TRBJ2-1,CASSLGEGHEQFF,TGTGCCAGCTCACTCGGGGAAGGGCATGAGCAGTTCTTC
NA,TRBV12-3/TRBV12-4,NA,TRBJ1-5,CASSSRAPNQPQHF,TGTGCCAGCAGTTCCCGGGCCCCGAATCAGCCCCAGCATTTT
many,TRBV20-1,NA,TRBJ1-5,CSARGLTDGQPQHF,TGCAGTGCTAGAGGATTGACAGATGGTCAGCCCCAGCATTTT
once,TRBV5-1,NA,TRBJ2-1,CASSSSGGPQFF,TGCGCCAGCAGCTCTTCCGGGGGCCCCCAGTTCTTC
once,TRBV7-9,NA,TRBJ1-1,CASIGDYNTEAFF,TGTGCCAGCATAGGGGACTATAACACTGAAGCTTTCTTT
NA,TRBV20-1,NA,TRBJ2-3,CSARRLERISTDAQYF,TGCAGTGCTAGGCGGCTAGAGCGAATAAGCACAGATGCGCAGTATTTT
NA,TRBV12-3/TRBV12-4,NA,TRBJ2-7,CASGAQGIGEQYF,TGTGCCAGCGGTGCACAGGGTATAGGAGAGCAGTACTTC
few,TRBV5-1,NA,TRBJ2-5,CASSLGDRDQGRETQYF,TGCGCCAGCAGCTTGGGCGATCGGGATCAGGGGAGAGAGACCCAGTACTTC
NA,TRBV18,TRBD2,TRBJ2-1,CASSPGGSGASPGEFF,TGTGCCAGCTCACCCGGAGGTAGCGGGGCTTCACCAGGGGAGTTCTTC
many,TRBV14,NA,TRBJ1-1,CASSLRTGNTEAFF,TGTGCCAGCAGCCTTCGGACGGGGAACACTGAAGCTTTCTTT
few,TRBV12-3/TRBV12-4,NA,TRBJ1-6,CASSLAYNSPLHF,TGTGCCAGCAGCTTGGCTTATAATTCGCCCCTCCACTTT
NA,TRBV6-5,NA,TRBJ2-5,CASSDSGADEQYF,TGTGCCAGCAGTGACTCTGGAGCGGATGAGCAGTACTTC
NA,TRBV7-9,NA,TRBJ1-4,CASKGGDNEKLFF,TGTGCCAGCAAGGGCGGAGATAATGAAAAACTGTTTTTT
NA,TRBV7-8,NA,TRBJ2-1,CASSLESRGAWYNEQFF,TGTGCCAGCAGCTTAGAGTCCCGGGGGGCCTGGTACAATGAGCAGTTCTTC
NA,TRBV18,NA,TRBJ1-5,CASSPRGAWNQPQHF,TGTGCCAGCTCACCGCGGGGGGCTTGGAATCAGCCCCAGCATTTT
NA,TRBV7-2,NA,TRBJ1-1,CASSLAGVGNTEAFF,TGTGCCAGCAGCTTGGCTGGCGTCGGAAACACTGAAGCTTTCTTT
few,TRBV6-1,TRBD2,TRBJ2-5,CASRAGEGFFGTQYF,TGTGCCAGCAGAGCGGGGGAAGGATTTTTCGGGACCCAGTACTTC
NA,TRBV2,NA,TRBJ1-2,CASSVDSNYGYTF,TGTGCCAGCAGTGTTGACAGCAACTATGGCTACACCTTC
few,TRBV20-1,NA,TRBJ2-1,CSAPVKNSYNEQFF,TGCAGTGCCCCCGTAAAGAATTCCTACAATGAGCAGTTCTTC
NA,TRBV11-2,TRBD1,TRBJ2-1,CASSPDRGLEFF,TGTGCCAGCAGCCCAGACAGGGGATTGGAGTTCTTC
many,TRBV6-6,TRBD2,TRBJ2-5,CASSPLARQETQYF,TGTGCCAGCAGTCCACTAGCGCGGCAAGAGACCCAGTACTTC
NA,TRBV6-6,NA,TRBJ2-5,CASSPKGGGQETQYF,TGTGCCAGCAGTCCCAAGGGAGGGGGCCAAGAGACCCAGTACTTC
NA,TRBV19,NA,TRBJ2-5,CASSSDSRQTQYF,TGTGCCAGTAGCAGCGATAGCAGGCAGACCCAGTACTTC
once,TRBV5-8,NA,TRBJ2-7,CASRKGPNVYEQYF,TGTGCCAGCAGAAAAGGGCCCAATGTCTACGAGCAGTACTTC
NA,TRBV20-1,TRBD1,TRBJ1-5,CSARGPGQGINQPQHF,TGCAGTGCTAGAGGTCCAGGACAGGGCATCAATCAGCCCCAGCATTTT
once,TRBV27,TRBD1,TRBJ2-4,CASSADRGNIQYF,TGTGCCAGCAGTGCCGACAGGGGAAACATTCAGTACTTC
NA,TRBV5-1,NA,TRBJ1-1,CASSSTTAGNTEAFF,TGCGCCAGCAGCTCCACCACTGCTGGGAACACTGAAGCTTTCTTT
NA,TRBV6-6,NA,TRBJ2-7,CASRRQDSYEQYF,TGTGCCAGCAGGAGACAGGACTCCTACGAGCAGTACTTC
NA,TRBV5-1,TRBD1,TRBJ2-3,CASSTRTGRGTDTQYF,TGCGCCAGCAGCACCCGGACAGGGCGGGGCACAGATACGCAGTATTTT
NA,TRBV3-1,NA,TRBJ1-5,CASSQGSRGNQPQHF,TGTGCCAGCAGCCAAGGCTCACGTGGCAATCAGCCCCAGCATTTT
few,TRBV12-3/TRBV12-4,NA,TRBJ2-3,CASSLGSVSTDTQYF,TGTGCCAGCAGTTTAGGTAGCGTAAGCACAGATACGCAGTATTTT
NA,TRBV7-2,NA,TRBJ2-3,CASSIGPYHPYF,TGTGCCAGCAGCATCGGGCCATATCATCCGTATTTT
once,TRBV25-1,TRBD2,TRBJ2-7,CASSASGGLGSYEQYF,TGTGCCAGCAGTGCTAGCGGGGGCCTAGGCTCCTACGAGCAGTACTTC
NA,TRBV5-1,NA,TRBJ2-3,CASSLVIGQGSGTQYF,TGCGCCAGCAGCTTGGTTATAGGGCAGGGGTCGGGTACGCAGTATTTT
many,TRBV29-1,TRBD1,TRBJ1-1,CSARRDRNTEAFF,TGCAGCGCACGCCGGGACAGGAACACTGAAGCTTTCTTT
NA,TRBV4-1,NA,TRBJ2-5,CASSQVREETQYF,TGCGCCAGCAGCCAAGTCCGAGAAGAGACCCAGTACTTC
few,TRBV5-1,NA,TRBJ2-5,CASSLAGLQETQYF,TGCGCCAGCAGCTTGGCGGGACTGCAAGAGACCCAGTACTTC
once,TRBV6-2/TRBV6-3,NA,TRBJ1-2,CASSSEQGTSNYGYTF,TGTGCCAGCAGTTCGGAACAGGGAACCTCTAACTATGGCTACACCTTC
NA,TRBV6-2/TRBV6-3,NA,TRBJ1-6,CASSLGQSFYNSPLHF,TGTGCCAGCAGTTTAGGACAGAGCTTCTATAATTCACCCCTCCACTTT
NA,TRBV10-2,NA,TRBJ1-2,CASSESREIYGYTF,TGCGCCAGCAGTGAGTCGAGGGAGATCTATGGCTACACCTTC